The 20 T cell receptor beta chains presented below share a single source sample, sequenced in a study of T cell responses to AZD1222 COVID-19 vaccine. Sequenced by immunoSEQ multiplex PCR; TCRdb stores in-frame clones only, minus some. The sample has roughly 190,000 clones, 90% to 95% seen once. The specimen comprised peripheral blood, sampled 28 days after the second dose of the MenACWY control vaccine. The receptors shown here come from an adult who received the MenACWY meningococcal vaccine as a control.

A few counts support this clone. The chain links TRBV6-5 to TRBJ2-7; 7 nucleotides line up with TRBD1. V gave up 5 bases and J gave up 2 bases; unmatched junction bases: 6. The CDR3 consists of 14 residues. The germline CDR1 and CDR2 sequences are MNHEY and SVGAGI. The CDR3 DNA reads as TGTGCCAGCAGTACTCGACAGGGAACCTACGAGCAGTACTTC. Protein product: CASSTRQGTYEQYF.

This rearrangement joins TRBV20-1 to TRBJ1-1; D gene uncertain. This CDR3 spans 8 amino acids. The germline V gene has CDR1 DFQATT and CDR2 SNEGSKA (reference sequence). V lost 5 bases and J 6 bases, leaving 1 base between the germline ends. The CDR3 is CSASEAFF. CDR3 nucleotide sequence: TGCAGTGCTTCTGAAGCTTTCTTT.

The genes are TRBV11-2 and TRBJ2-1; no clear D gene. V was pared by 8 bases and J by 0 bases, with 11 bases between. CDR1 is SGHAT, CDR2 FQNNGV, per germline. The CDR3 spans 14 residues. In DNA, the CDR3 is TGTGCCAGCCGCCCCCCCAGCTCCTACAATGAGCAGTTCTTC. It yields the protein CASRPPSSYNEQFF.

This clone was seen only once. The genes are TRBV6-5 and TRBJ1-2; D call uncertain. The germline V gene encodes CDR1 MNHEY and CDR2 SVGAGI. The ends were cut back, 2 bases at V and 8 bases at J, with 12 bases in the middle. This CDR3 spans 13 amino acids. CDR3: CASSYVRVGGYTF. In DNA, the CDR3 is TGTGCCAGCAGTTACGTTCGCGTTGGCGGCTACACCTTC.

The CDR3 loop reads CASSLPGLQPQHF. The CDR3, as DNA: TGTGCCAGCAGTCTACCAGGGCTTCAGCCCCAGCATTTT. The chain combines TRBV12-3 or TRBV12-4 with TRBJ1-5, with D tentatively TRBD1 (5 bases). This CDR3 is 13 amino acids long. V lost 5 bases, J lost 6 bases, and 11 bases lay in between.

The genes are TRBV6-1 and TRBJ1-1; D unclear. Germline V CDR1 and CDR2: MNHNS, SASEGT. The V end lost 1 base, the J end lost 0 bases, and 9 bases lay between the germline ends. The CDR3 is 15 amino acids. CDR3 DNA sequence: TGTGCCAGCAGTGAAGGAGCAAATTTGAACACTGAAGCTTTCTTT. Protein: CASSEGANLNTEAFF.

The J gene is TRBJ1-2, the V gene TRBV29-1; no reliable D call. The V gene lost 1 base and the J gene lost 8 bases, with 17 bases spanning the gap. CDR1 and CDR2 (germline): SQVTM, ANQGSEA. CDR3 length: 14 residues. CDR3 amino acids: CSVEGQTDRGGYTF. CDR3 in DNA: TGCAGCGTTGAAGGGCAGACGGATCGAGGAGGCTACACCTTC.

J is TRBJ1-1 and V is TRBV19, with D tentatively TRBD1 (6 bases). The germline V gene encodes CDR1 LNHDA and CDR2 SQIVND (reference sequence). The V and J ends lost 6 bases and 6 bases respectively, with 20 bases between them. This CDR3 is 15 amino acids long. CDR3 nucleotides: TGTGCCAGTAGGACAGGTTGGGGAGAAGAAGCTGAAGCTTTCTTT. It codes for CASRTGWGEEAEAFF.

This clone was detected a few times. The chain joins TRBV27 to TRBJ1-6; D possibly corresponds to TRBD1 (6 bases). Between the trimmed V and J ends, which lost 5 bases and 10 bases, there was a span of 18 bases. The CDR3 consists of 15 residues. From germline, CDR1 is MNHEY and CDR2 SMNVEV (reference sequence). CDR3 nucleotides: TGTGCCAGCAGTGCAGGGGTAGTAATGGTCTCACCCCTCCACTTT. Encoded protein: CASSAGVVMVSPLHF.

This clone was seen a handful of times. The CDR3 loop reads CASSPSGRERETQYF. CDR3 DNA: TGTGCCAGCAGCCCGAGCGGGCGGGAGCGGGAGACCCAGTACTTC. The gene calls are TRBV11-3 and TRBJ2-5; 7 bases line up with TRBD2. The CDR3 spans 15 residues. Germline-derived CDR1 and CDR2 are SGHNT and YENEEA. The V segment lost 5 bases and the J segment 5 bases; nucleotides outside the gene matches: 11.

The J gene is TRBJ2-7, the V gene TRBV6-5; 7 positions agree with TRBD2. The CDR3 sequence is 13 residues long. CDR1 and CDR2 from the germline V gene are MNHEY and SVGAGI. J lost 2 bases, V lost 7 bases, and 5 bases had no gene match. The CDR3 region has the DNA TGTGCCAGCAAGTGGGGGGGTGCCTACGAGCAGTACTTC. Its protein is CASKWGGAYEQYF.

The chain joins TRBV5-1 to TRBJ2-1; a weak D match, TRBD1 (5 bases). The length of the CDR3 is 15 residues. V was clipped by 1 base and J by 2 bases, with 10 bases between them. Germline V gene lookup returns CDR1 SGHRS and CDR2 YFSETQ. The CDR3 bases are TGCGCCAGCAGCTTGTCCAGGGTCGCCTACAATGAGCAGTTCTTC. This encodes CASSLSRVAYNEQFF.

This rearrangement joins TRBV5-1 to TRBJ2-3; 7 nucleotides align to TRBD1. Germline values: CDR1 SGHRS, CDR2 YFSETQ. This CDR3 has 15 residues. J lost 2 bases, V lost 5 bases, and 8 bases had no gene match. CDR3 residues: CASRKGQTFTDTQYF. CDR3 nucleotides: TGCGCCAGCAGAAAGGGACAGACTTTCACAGATACGCAGTATTTT.

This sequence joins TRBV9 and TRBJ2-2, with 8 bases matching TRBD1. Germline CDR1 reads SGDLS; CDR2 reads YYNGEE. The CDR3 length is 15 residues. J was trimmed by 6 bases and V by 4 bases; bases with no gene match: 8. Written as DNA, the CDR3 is TGTGCCAGCAGCCCACAGACAGGGGCCCCCGGGGAGCTGTTTTTT. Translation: CASSPQTGAPGELFF.

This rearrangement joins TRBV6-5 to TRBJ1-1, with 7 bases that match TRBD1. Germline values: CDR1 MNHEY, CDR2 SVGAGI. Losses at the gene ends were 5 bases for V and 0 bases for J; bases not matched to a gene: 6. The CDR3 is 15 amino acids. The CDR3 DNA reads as TGTGCCAGCAGTACCCGACAGGGCATGAACACTGAAGCTTTCTTT. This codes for CASSTRQGMNTEAFF.

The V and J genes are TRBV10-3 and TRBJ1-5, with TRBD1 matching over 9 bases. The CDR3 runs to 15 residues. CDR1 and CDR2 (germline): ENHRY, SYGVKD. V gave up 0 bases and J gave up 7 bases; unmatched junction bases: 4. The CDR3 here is CAISESQGAGQPQHF. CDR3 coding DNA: TGTGCCATCAGTGAGTCACAGGGGGCCGGGCAGCCCCAGCATTTT.

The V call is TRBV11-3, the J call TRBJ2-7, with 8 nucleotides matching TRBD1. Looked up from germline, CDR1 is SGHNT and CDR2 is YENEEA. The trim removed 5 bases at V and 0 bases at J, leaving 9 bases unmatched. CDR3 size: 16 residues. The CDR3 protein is CASSQTGAIGSYEQYF. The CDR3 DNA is TGTGCCAGCAGCCAGACAGGGGCTATCGGCTCCTACGAGCAGTACTTC.

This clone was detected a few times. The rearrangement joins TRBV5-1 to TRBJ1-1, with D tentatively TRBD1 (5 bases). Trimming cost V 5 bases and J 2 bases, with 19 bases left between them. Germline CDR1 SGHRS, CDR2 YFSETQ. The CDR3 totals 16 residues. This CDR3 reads CASRLGSGASNTEAFF. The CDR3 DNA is TGCGCCAGCAGACTGGGGAGTGGGGCGAGCAACACTGAAGCTTTCTTT.

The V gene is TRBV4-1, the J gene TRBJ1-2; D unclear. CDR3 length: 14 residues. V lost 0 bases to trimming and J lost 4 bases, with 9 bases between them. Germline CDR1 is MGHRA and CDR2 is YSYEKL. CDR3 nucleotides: TGCGCCAGCAGCCAAGAAAGCGCCTTCTATGGCTACACCTTC. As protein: CASSQESAFYGYTF.

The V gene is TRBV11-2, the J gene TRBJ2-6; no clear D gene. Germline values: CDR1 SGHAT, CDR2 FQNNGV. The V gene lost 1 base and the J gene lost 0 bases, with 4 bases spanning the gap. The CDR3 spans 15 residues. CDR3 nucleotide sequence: TGTGCCAGCAGCTTAGGGGTCTCTGGGGCCAACGTCCTGACTTTC. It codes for CASSLGVSGANVLTF. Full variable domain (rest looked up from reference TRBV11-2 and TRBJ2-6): EAGVAQSPRYKIIEKRQSVAFWCNPISGHATLYWYQQILGQGPKLLIQFQNNGVVDDSQLPKDRFSAERLKGVDSTLKIQPAKLEDSAVYLCASSLGVSGANVLTFGAGSRLTVL.